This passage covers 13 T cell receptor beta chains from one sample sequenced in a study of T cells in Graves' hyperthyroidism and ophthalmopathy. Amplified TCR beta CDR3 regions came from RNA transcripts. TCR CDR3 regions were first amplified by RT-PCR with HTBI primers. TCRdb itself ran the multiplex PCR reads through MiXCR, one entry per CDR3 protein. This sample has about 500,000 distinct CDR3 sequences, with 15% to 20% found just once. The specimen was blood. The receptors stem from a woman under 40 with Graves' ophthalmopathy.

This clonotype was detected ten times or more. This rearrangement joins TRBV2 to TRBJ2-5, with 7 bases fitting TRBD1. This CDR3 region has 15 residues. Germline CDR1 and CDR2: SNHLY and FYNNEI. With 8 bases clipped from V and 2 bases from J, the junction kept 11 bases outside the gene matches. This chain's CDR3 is CASPRGTEIQETQYF. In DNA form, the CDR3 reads TGTGCCAGCCCCAGGGGGACAGAGATACAAGAGACCCAGTACTTC.

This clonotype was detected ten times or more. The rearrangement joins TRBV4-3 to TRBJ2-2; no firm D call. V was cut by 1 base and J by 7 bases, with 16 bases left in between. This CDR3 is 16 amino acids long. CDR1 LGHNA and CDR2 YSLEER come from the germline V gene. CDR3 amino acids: CASSQGSGTLNGELFF. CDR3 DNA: TGCGCCAGCAGCCAAGGATCAGGCACTTTGAACGGGGAGCTGTTTTTT.

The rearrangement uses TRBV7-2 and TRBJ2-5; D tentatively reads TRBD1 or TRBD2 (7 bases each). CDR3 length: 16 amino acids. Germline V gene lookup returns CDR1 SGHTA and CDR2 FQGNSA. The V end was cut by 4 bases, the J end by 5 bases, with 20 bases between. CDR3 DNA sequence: TGTGCCAGCAGCTATACATCGGGGAGGGGGCAGGAGACCCAGTACTTC. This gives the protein CASSYTSGRGQETQYF.

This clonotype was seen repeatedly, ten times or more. The CDR3 protein is CASTPQAAGAGGYTF. CDR3 sequence (DNA): TGTGCCAGCACCCCCCAGGCAGCAGGGGCGGGCGGCTACACCTTC. The rearrangement links TRBV6-1 to TRBJ1-2; D is perhaps TRBD1 (6 bases). Trimming removed 7 bases from V and 8 bases from J, with 23 bases in between. Germline CDR1 MNHNS, CDR2 SASEGT. The CDR3 runs to 15 residues.

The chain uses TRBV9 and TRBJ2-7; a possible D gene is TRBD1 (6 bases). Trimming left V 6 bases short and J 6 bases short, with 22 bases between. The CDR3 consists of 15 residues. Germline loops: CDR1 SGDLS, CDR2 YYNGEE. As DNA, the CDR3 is TGTGCCAGCAACGGCGGAAGTCCCCAGGGGCTCGAGCAGTACTTC. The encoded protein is CASNGGSPQGLEQYF.

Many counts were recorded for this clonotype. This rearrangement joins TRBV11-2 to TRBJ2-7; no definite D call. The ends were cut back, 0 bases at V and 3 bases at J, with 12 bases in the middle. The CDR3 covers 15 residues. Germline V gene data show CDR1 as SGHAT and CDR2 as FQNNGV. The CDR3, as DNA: TGTGCCAGCAGCTTAGACAGGTTCCAAGTCTACGAGCAGTACTTC. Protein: CASSLDRFQVYEQYF.

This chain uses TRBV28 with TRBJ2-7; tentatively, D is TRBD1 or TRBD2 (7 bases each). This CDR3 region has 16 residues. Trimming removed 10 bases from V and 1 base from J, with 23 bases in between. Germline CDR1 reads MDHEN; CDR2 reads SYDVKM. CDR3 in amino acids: CANLRGGGLISYEQYF. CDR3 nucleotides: TGTGCCAACCTACGGGGAGGGGGCTTAATTTCCTACGAGCAGTACTTC.

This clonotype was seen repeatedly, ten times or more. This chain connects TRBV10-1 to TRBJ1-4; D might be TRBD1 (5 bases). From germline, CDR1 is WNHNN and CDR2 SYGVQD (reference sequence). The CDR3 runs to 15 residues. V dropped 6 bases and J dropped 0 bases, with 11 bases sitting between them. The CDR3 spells CASSQYRTTNEKLFF. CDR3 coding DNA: TGCGCCAGCAGCCAATACAGGACAACTAATGAAAAACTGTTTTTT.

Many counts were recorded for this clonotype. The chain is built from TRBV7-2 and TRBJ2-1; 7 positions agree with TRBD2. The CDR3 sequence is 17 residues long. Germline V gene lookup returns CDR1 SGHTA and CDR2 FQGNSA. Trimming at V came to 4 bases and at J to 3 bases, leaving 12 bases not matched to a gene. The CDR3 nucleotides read TGTGCCAGCAGCTCCTATAGTAGGGAGGGTGTCTACAATGAGCAGTTCTTC. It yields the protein CASSSYSREGVYNEQFF.

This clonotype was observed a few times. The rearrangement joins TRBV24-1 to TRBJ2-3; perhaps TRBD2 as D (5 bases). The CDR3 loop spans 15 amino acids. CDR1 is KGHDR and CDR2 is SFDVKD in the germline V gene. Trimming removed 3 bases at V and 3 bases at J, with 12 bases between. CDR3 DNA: TGTGCCACCAGTGATCCCGGACCGGGGACAGATACGCAGTATTTT. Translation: CATSDPGPGTDTQYF.

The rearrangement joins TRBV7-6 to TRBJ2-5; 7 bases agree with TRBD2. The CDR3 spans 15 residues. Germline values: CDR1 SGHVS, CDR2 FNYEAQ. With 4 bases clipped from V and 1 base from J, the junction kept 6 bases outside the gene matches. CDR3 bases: TGTGCCAGCAGCTCCGGTGGGGGGGTCCAAGAGACCCAGTACTTC. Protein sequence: CASSSGGGVQETQYF.

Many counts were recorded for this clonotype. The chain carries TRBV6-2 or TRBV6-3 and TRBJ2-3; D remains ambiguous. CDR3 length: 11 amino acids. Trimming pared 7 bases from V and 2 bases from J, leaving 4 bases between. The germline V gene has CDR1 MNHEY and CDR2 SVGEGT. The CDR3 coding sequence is TGTGCCAGCACTAACACAGATACGCAGTATTTT. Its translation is CASTNTDTQYF.

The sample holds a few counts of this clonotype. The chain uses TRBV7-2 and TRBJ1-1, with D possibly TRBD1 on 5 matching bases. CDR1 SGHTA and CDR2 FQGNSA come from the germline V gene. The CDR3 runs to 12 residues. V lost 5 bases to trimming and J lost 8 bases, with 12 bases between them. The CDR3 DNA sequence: TGTGCCAGCAGCGTAAACGGGGGGGAAGCTTTCTTT. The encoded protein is CASSVNGGEAFF.